Listed here is a single T cell receptor beta chain. The data belong to a study of blood T cell repertoires in COVID-19. Across the whole study: From T cells, B-cell-depleted T cells, or PBMCs came the material, which was cDNA or gDNA.

Authors' data handling: Amplification from reference gene primers served as the basis for estimated nucleated cell counts. TCRdb's copy holds only in-frame clones and misses some; the assay was immunoSEQ multiplex PCR. V, J and clone size reflect that table, while D and trimming were determined from the DNA. The sample lists over 200,000 clones, approximately 83% seen once, with about 3.1% in the top ten. Germline V lookup: CDR1 SEHNR, CDR2 FQNEAQ (reference sequence). There are 13 residues in the CDR3. V lost 2 bases to trimming and J lost 5 bases; unmatched junction nucleotides: 3. The sequence was obtained from a woman aged 25 to 39 who had recovered from COVID-19. The J gene is TRBJ2-7, the V gene TRBV7-9; 7 bases match TRBD1. The sequencing sample was made of peripheral blood. CDR3 sequence: CASSLTGADEQYF. The CDR3 bases are TGTGCCAGCAGCTTAACAGGGGCGGACGAGCAGTACTTC.